These T cell receptor beta chains were read from a single sample in a study of OX40 agonist ivuxolimab in advanced cancers. The method was immunoSEQ multiplex PCR; TCRdb's version includes in-frame clones alone and lacks a portion of them. This sample has 30,000 to 40,000 clones, with around 70% found just once. The sequencing here drew on CD4+ or CD8+ T cells sorted from blood, taken in a trial of the OX40 agonist ivuxolimab. The receptors stem from an adult with an advanced solid tumor such as melanoma, head and neck, liver or kidney cancer. Both conserved end residues are part of each CDR3. The order of the fields is V gene, clone size, J gene, D gene, CDR3 DNA, CDR3 protein. A D gene is named only where the DNA matches it firmly. Not all rows give a size; the values are once, few, many and, for expanded clones, a class.

V gene: TRBV5-4; clone size: .; J gene: TRBJ1-1; D gene: TRBD1; CDR3 DNA: TGTGCCAGCAGCTTGGGGCGACAGGGGTTGAACACTGAAGCTTTCTTT; CDR3 protein: CASSLGRQGLNTEAFF
V gene: TRBV28; clone size: .; J gene: TRBJ1-4; D gene: .; CDR3 DNA: TGTGCCAGCAGTCCAGGGGTCAGCCCTAATGAAAAACTGTTTTTT; CDR3 protein: CASSPGVSPNEKLFF
V gene: TRBV10-3; clone size: .; J gene: TRBJ2-3; D gene: .; CDR3 DNA: TGTGCCATCAGTGGGATGAGACTGCCAAACACAGATACGCAGTATTTT; CDR3 protein: CAISGMRLPNTDTQYF
V gene: TRBV7-9; clone size: .; J gene: TRBJ2-5; D gene: TRBD1; CDR3 DNA: TGTGCCAGCAGCTTCGGGACAGGCCAAGAGACCCAGTACTTC; CDR3 protein: CASSFGTGQETQYF
V gene: TRBV7-2; clone size: .; J gene: TRBJ2-3; D gene: .; CDR3 DNA: TGTGCCAGCAGCTTAGCCGCAACCACAACAGATACGCAGTATTTT; CDR3 protein: CASSLAATTTDTQYF
V gene: TRBV7-2; clone size: .; J gene: TRBJ1-1; D gene: .; CDR3 DNA: TGTGCCAGCAGCCCCCAGGGGTTGTACACTGAAGCTTTCTTT; CDR3 protein: CASSPQGLYTEAFF
V gene: TRBV6-4; clone size: .; J gene: TRBJ1-5; D gene: .; CDR3 DNA: TGTGCCAGCCCCCGACCTCCTGCAAGGAATCAGCCCCAGCATTTT; CDR3 protein: CASPRPPARNQPQHF
V gene: TRBV5-1; clone size: .; J gene: TRBJ1-1; D gene: .; CDR3 DNA: TGCGCCAGCAGCTTTGGCACTGAAGCTTTCTTT; CDR3 protein: CASSFGTEAFF
V gene: TRBV5-6; clone size: few; J gene: TRBJ1-2; D gene: .; CDR3 DNA: TGTGCCAGCAGCTTGTCGCTCAACTATGGCTACACCTTC; CDR3 protein: CASSLSLNYGYTF
V gene: TRBV7-9; clone size: few; J gene: TRBJ1-4; D gene: .; CDR3 DNA: TGTGCCAGCAATCTGGGCGCTACAACTAATGAAAAACTGTTTTTT; CDR3 protein: CASNLGATTNEKLFF
V gene: TRBV7-3; clone size: .; J gene: TRBJ2-2; D gene: .; CDR3 DNA: TGTGCCAGCAGCCTTCGTGGAGGGGGCTACACCGGGGAGCTGTTTTTT; CDR3 protein: CASSLRGGGYTGELFF
V gene: TRBV4-2; clone size: .; J gene: TRBJ1-4; D gene: TRBD1; CDR3 DNA: TGTGCCAGCAGCCAAGATGACAGGGCAACTAATGAAAAACTGTTTTTT; CDR3 protein: CASSQDDRATNEKLFF
V gene: TRBV29-1; clone size: .; J gene: TRBJ2-1; D gene: .; CDR3 DNA: TGCAGCGTAACGAGAACAGGCGAGCAGTTCTTC; CDR3 protein: CSVTRTGEQFF
V gene: TRBV5-1; clone size: .; J gene: TRBJ2-3; D gene: TRBD2; CDR3 DNA: TGCGCCAGCAGGACTAGCAGGCCTACAGATACGCAGTATTTT; CDR3 protein: CASRTSRPTDTQYF
V gene: TRBV11-3; clone size: .; J gene: TRBJ2-1; D gene: .; CDR3 DNA: TGTGCCAGCAGCTTAGGGGCAGGGTTTTCCGATGAGCAGTTCTTC; CDR3 protein: CASSLGAGFSDEQFF
V gene: TRBV18; clone size: once; J gene: TRBJ2-3; D gene: TRBD2; CDR3 DNA: TGTGCCAGCTCAGCCGTACTAGCGAACACAGATACGCAGTATTTT; CDR3 protein: CASSAVLANTDTQYF
V gene: TRBV27; clone size: .; J gene: TRBJ1-5; D gene: .; CDR3 DNA: TGTGCCAGCGGGGATGTATGGCCCCAGCATTTT; CDR3 protein: CASGDVWPQHF
V gene: TRBV9; clone size: .; J gene: TRBJ1-4; D gene: .; CDR3 DNA: TGTGCCAGCAGCGTATCCACGGGGAGTGAAAAACTGTTTTTT; CDR3 protein: CASSVSTGSEKLFF
V gene: TRBV7-3; clone size: .; J gene: TRBJ1-1; D gene: TRBD1; CDR3 DNA: TGTGCCAGCAGCTCGGGACAGGGTAGTGCTGAAGCTTTCTTT; CDR3 protein: CASSSGQGSAEAFF
V gene: TRBV19; clone size: .; J gene: TRBJ1-1; D gene: .; CDR3 DNA: TGTGCCAGTACACACTCACGGACAACCTTTTTAGGAGCTTTCTTT; CDR3 protein: CASTHSRTTFLGAFF
V gene: TRBV9; clone size: few; J gene: TRBJ2-3; D gene: .; CDR3 DNA: TGTGCCAGCAGCGTAGTAGGGAGCACAGATACGCAGTATTTT; CDR3 protein: CASSVVGSTDTQYF
V gene: TRBV30; clone size: .; J gene: TRBJ1-1; D gene: TRBD1; CDR3 DNA: TGTGCCTGGAGTGTACAGGCAGGGGGAGCTTTCTTT; CDR3 protein: CAWSVQAGGAFF
V gene: TRBV10-3; clone size: large; J gene: TRBJ1-6; D gene: TRBD1; CDR3 DNA: TGTGCCATCAGTGAGGGACAGGGGAATAATTCACCCCTCCACTTT; CDR3 protein: CAISEGQGNNSPLHF
V gene: TRBV7-3; clone size: .; J gene: TRBJ2-7; D gene: TRBD1; CDR3 DNA: TGTGCCAGCAGCTCGACGGGACAGGGCCGGGAGCAGTACTTC; CDR3 protein: CASSSTGQGREQYF
V gene: TRBV12-5; clone size: once; J gene: TRBJ1-2; D gene: .; CDR3 DNA: TGTGCTAGTGGTTTTCCCGAGGGCGGAGGAGGCTACACCTTC; CDR3 protein: CASGFPEGGGGYTF
V gene: TRBV5-1; clone size: .; J gene: TRBJ2-1; D gene: .; CDR3 DNA: TGCGCCAGCAGCTTGGATCCGGGTCCCTACAATGAGCAGTTCTTC; CDR3 protein: CASSLDPGPYNEQFF
V gene: TRBV6-6; clone size: .; J gene: TRBJ1-6; D gene: .; CDR3 DNA: TGTGCCAGCAGTTACAGGGACGAATACTCACCCCTCCACTTT; CDR3 protein: CASSYRDEYSPLHF
V gene: TRBV7-9; clone size: .; J gene: TRBJ1-2; D gene: .; CDR3 DNA: TGTGCCAGCAGATCGGAGGGTGGCTACACCTTC; CDR3 protein: CASRSEGGYTF
V gene: TRBV27; clone size: .; J gene: TRBJ1-2; D gene: TRBD1; CDR3 DNA: TGTGCCAGCAGTCCGGAAGTGACAGGGGATGGCTACACCTTC; CDR3 protein: CASSPEVTGDGYTF
V gene: TRBV7-2; clone size: .; J gene: TRBJ1-4; D gene: .; CDR3 DNA: TGTGCCAGCAGCTTCGGGGCCGTGACCGGCGAAAAACTGTTTTTT; CDR3 protein: CASSFGAVTGEKLFF
V gene: TRBV19; clone size: .; J gene: TRBJ1-1; D gene: .; CDR3 DNA: TGTGCCAGTAGTACCGGGACGTTTGGTGAAGCTTTCTTT; CDR3 protein: CASSTGTFGEAFF
V gene: TRBV30; clone size: few; J gene: TRBJ2-1; D gene: .; CDR3 DNA: TGTGCCTGGAAACAGGACTACAATGAGCAGTTCTTC; CDR3 protein: CAWKQDYNEQFF
V gene: TRBV11-2; clone size: .; J gene: TRBJ1-3; D gene: .; CDR3 DNA: TGTGCCAGCAGCTTAGAAAGGGCACTCCTTGGAAACACCATATATTTT; CDR3 protein: CASSLERALLGNTIYF
V gene: TRBV5-8; clone size: few; J gene: TRBJ1-6; D gene: TRBD1; CDR3 DNA: TGTGCCAGCAGCAAAATCAGGGGGTATAATTCACCCCTCCACTTT; CDR3 protein: CASSKIRGYNSPLHF
V gene: TRBV5-6; clone size: .; J gene: TRBJ2-1; D gene: TRBD2; CDR3 DNA: TGTGCCAGCAGCTCTCTAGCGGGGGAGGGATACAATGAGCAGTTCTTC; CDR3 protein: CASSSLAGEGYNEQFF
V gene: TRBV7-9; clone size: .; J gene: TRBJ1-2; D gene: .; CDR3 DNA: TGTGCCAGCAGTACCGACTGGGGGGCTAACTATGGCTACACCTTC; CDR3 protein: CASSTDWGANYGYTF
V gene: TRBV19; clone size: .; J gene: TRBJ1-1; D gene: .; CDR3 DNA: TGTGCCAGTAGCCCCAAGGAGGGGGAAGCTTTCTTT; CDR3 protein: CASSPKEGEAFF
V gene: TRBV7-2; clone size: .; J gene: TRBJ1-1; D gene: .; CDR3 DNA: TGTGCCAGCAGCTTACAGGCGAACACTGAAGCTTTCTTT; CDR3 protein: CASSLQANTEAFF
V gene: TRBV9; clone size: .; J gene: TRBJ2-7; D gene: .; CDR3 DNA: TGTGCCAGCGGTCCAGGTTACAACTCCTACGAGCAGTACTTC; CDR3 protein: CASGPGYNSYEQYF
V gene: TRBV6-1; clone size: .; J gene: TRBJ1-1; D gene: .; CDR3 DNA: TGTGCCAGCAGACTTCAACCGAACACTGAAGCTTTCTTT; CDR3 protein: CASRLQPNTEAFF
V gene: TRBV6-4; clone size: few; J gene: TRBJ1-1; D gene: .; CDR3 DNA: TGTGCCAGCAGAGGAATGGGCAAGAACACTGAAGCTTTCTTT; CDR3 protein: CASRGMGKNTEAFF
V gene: TRBV13; clone size: .; J gene: TRBJ2-7; D gene: TRBD1; CDR3 DNA: TGTGCCAGCAGCCGAACAGGGGTGGGCGAGCAGTACTTC; CDR3 protein: CASSRTGVGEQYF
V gene: TRBV2; clone size: few; J gene: TRBJ1-1; D gene: .; CDR3 DNA: TGTGCCAGCAGTGGCACGGGGGGAGGCACTGAAGCTTTCTTT; CDR3 protein: CASSGTGGGTEAFF
V gene: TRBV27; clone size: .; J gene: TRBJ2-1; D gene: .; CDR3 DNA: TGTGCCAGCTATTTAGGGGGGATGAGTAATGAGCAGTTCTTC; CDR3 protein: CASYLGGMSNEQFF
V gene: TRBV11-3; clone size: .; J gene: TRBJ2-7; D gene: .; CDR3 DNA: TGTGCCAGCAGCTTAGGAGGGAGCTACGAGCAGTACTTC; CDR3 protein: CASSLGGSYEQYF
V gene: TRBV28; clone size: .; J gene: TRBJ1-2; D gene: .; CDR3 DNA: TGTGCCAGCATCGGCTCTGGGAGAGAGCATGGCTACACCTTC; CDR3 protein: CASIGSGREHGYTF
V gene: TRBV6-5; clone size: .; J gene: TRBJ2-3; D gene: .; CDR3 DNA: TGTGCCAGCAGTCCTGGAGGGGCAGATACGCAGTATTTT; CDR3 protein: CASSPGGADTQYF
V gene: TRBV15; clone size: .; J gene: TRBJ2-3; D gene: .; CDR3 DNA: TGTGCCACCAGCACGAGCCTTTCTACGCAGTATTTT; CDR3 protein: CATSTSLSTQYF
V gene: TRBV6-6; clone size: .; J gene: TRBJ1-2; D gene: .; CDR3 DNA: TGTGCCCACGGGGTAAACTATGGCTACACCTTC; CDR3 protein: CAHGVNYGYTF
V gene: TRBV6-4; clone size: .; J gene: TRBJ1-1; D gene: .; CDR3 DNA: TGTGCCAGCAGCCCCGGGCCCTTCATGAACACTGAAGCTTTCTTT; CDR3 protein: CASSPGPFMNTEAFF
V gene: TRBV9; clone size: .; J gene: TRBJ1-4; D gene: .; CDR3 DNA: TGTGCCAGCAGCACCCCTTTGCAGGGGTCTAATGAAAAACTGTTTTTT; CDR3 protein: CASSTPLQGSNEKLFF
V gene: TRBV4-2; clone size: .; J gene: TRBJ2-5; D gene: TRBD2; CDR3 DNA: TGTGCCAGCAGCCGGGACTATCAAGAGACCCAGTACTTC; CDR3 protein: CASSRDYQETQYF
V gene: TRBV9; clone size: .; J gene: TRBJ2-2; D gene: TRBD1; CDR3 DNA: TGTGCCAGCCGGACAGGGAACACCGGGGAGCTGTTTTTT; CDR3 protein: CASRTGNTGELFF